This T cell receptor (beta chain) was sequenced in a study of T cells in Graves' hyperthyroidism and ophthalmopathy (dated by TCRdb to between 2018 and 2021). With regard to the full study: Peripheral blood was collected at initial diagnosis, before any treatment. According to the paper, TCR Vbeta CDR3 sequencing was carried out on approximately 140 peripheral blood samples, which came from over 40 ophthalmopathy, approximately 72 hyperthyroidism and about 17 progressor patients. A discovery cohort of fewer than 110 patients, roughly 45 with Graves' ophthalmopathy and fewer than 65 with stable Graves' hyperthyroidism, was used to find distinguishing TCR V-J signatures. Prospective prediction of ophthalmopathy was tested in an independent validation cohort consisting of 18 hyperthyroidism patients and over 15 patients who later progressed to ophthalmopathy. After sampling, hyperthyroidism patients received methimazole starting at 30 mg daily, and ophthalmopathy patients received high-dose intravenous methylprednisolone. The 75 to 100 discovery patients were randomly split 7:3 into training and test sets. In several Graves' hyperthyroidism patients, the study also compared T-cell repertoires from thyroid tissue with T-cell repertoires from blood. Broader findings and caveats from the paper: In validation, the model predicted progression to ophthalmopathy a median of approximately 6.6 months before onset, with approximately 71% sensitivity and 72.22% specificity. Blood samples also contained most of the expanded thyroid clonotypes (frequency above 0.001), which suggests that blood repertoires may reflect thyroid immune responses. Sample size was not statistically predetermined, and investigators were not blinded to group allocation. Ophthalmopathy was separated from stable hyperthyroidism by a 13 V-J signature model, with 85% to 90% sensitivity and roughly 84% specificity obtained in cross-validation and 80%/75% obtained in testing.

Ophthalmopathy patients had moderately to severely active disease, with a Clinical Activity Score of 3 or more, a NOSPECS grade of 4 or more, and a disease duration of less than 3 months. The study excluded patients with uncontrolled infections, other autoimmune diseases, pregnancy or lactation. Clinical symptoms, serum thyroxine and TRAb, thyroid ultrasound, and orbital computed tomography formed the basis for the diagnoses. Ficoll-Paque density gradient centrifugation was used to isolate PBMCs from around 10 ml of fresh peripheral blood. Total RNA was extracted using Trizol reagent, and RNA quality was assessed on an Agilent 2100 Bioanalyzer. CDR1 LGHDT and CDR2 YNNKEL are derived from the germline V gene (reference sequence). V lost 0 bases and J lost 4 bases, and the count of bases not matched to a germline gene is 15. The cysteine opens and the phenylalanine closes a CDR3 of 19 amino acids. Of the read, only the CDR3 DNA is kept; its 57 bases are in frame from base 1.

Amplification of TCR beta CDR3 regions was carried out from RNA transcripts. The first round of RT-PCR for the TCR CDR3 was performed with the HTBI primer set and the Qiagen OneStep RT-PCR kit. The libraries were constructed in a second round of multiplex PCR and then size-selected and purified. Paired-end sequencing of the libraries was performed with 100 bp reads on an Illumina HiSeq2000. From the authors' description of their analysis: SOAPnuke was used to process the raw data, removing reads that contained adapters or uncalled bases, had a mean Phred below 15, or lacked an exact match to the constant primer or identifier. COPE v1.2.5 was used to merge high-quality paired reads, and clonotypes were defined as unique nucleotide sequences. Clonotypes were aligned to IMGT TRBV, TRBD and TRBJ reference segments using MiTCR v1.1. Only V-J combinations with frequency above 0.0001, covering about 99% of repertoires, were analysed. A TCS score was defined as the ratio between F50 (clonal expansion) and ExV (chaos), using BLOSUM62-based TCRdist between CDR3 peptides within each V-J. Welch's t-statistics and random forest reduced around 510 V-J features to under 15, which were used in a naive Bayes classifier (R e1071). Using fastp at Q25 and MiXCR, TCRdb reprocessed the public reads and kept productive beta chains. For every CDR3 protein sequence, its rows merge into one entry that carries the most common genes and DNA. The V and J calls come from TCRdb's annotation, not from the publication. The sample contains hundreds of thousands of distinct CDR3 sequences, around 21% of them found a single time. The ten largest clones represent around a third of the sample.

Turning to this clonotype: Its antigen is still unknown. Within one base of it there is no much larger clone, and no base qualities were kept.

The specimen sequenced was blood. This chain is built from TRBV3-1 and TRBJ2-5; 9 central bases correspond to TRBD2. This sequence originates from a man in his thirties or forties with Graves' ophthalmopathy. The DNA reads as follows: TGTGCCAGCAGCCAAGAACGATATAATAGCGGGAGATCTGGAGAGACCCAGTACTTC. The resulting protein is CASSQERYNSGRSGETQYF.